The rows below give T cell receptor beta chains drawn from one sample of a study of blood T cell repertoires in COVID-19. Profiling relied on immunoSEQ multiplex PCR, and the TCRdb table lists in-frame clones only, not all of them. The sample lists approximately 150,000 clones, 80% to 90% occurring once. The sample consisted of peripheral blood. These TCRs come from a woman in her forties or fifties with COVID-19, enrolled during active disease. CDR3s include the opening cysteine and the closing phenylalanine or tryptophan. Each record gives: D gene, J gene, V gene, clone size, CDR3 DNA, CDR3 protein. A D gene is named only where the DNA matches it firmly. Where a row states a size, it is once, few, many or the class of an expanded clone; other rows omit it.

d_gene: .; j_gene: TRBJ1-6; v_gene: TRBV2; abundance: .; CDR3nt: TGTGCCAGCAGATTGCCAGGGGACCTAAATTCACCCCTCCACTTT; CDR3aa: CASRLPGDLNSPLHF
d_gene: TRBD2; j_gene: TRBJ2-7; v_gene: TRBV12-3/TRBV12-4; abundance: .; CDR3nt: TGTGCCAGCAGTTTAACTAGCGGGGGGCCGGCGTACTTC; CDR3aa: CASSLTSGGPAYF
d_gene: .; j_gene: TRBJ2-1; v_gene: TRBV30; abundance: few; CDR3nt: TGTGCCTGGAGTCCCGGGGTAGCCCTCAATGAGCAGTTCTTC; CDR3aa: CAWSPGVALNEQFF
d_gene: .; j_gene: TRBJ2-1; v_gene: TRBV3-1/TRBV3-2; abundance: .; CDR3nt: TGTGCCAGCAGCCTAAATTACAATGAGCAGTTCTTC; CDR3aa: CASSLNYNEQFF
d_gene: TRBD1; j_gene: TRBJ2-2; v_gene: TRBV6-1; abundance: .; CDR3nt: TGTGCCAGCAGTGAATCGGCAGGGGGAAGCTATACCGGGGAGCTGTTTTTT; CDR3aa: CASSESAGGSYTGELFF
d_gene: .; j_gene: TRBJ1-4; v_gene: TRBV18; abundance: .; CDR3nt: TGTGCCAGCTCACCAGCGACAGCCATGAATGAAAAACTGTTTTTT; CDR3aa: CASSPATAMNEKLFF
d_gene: .; j_gene: TRBJ2-3; v_gene: TRBV30; abundance: .; CDR3nt: TGTGCCTGGAGTACCGAGGCGGGGACAGCTTCTAGCACAGATACGCAGTATTTT; CDR3aa: CAWSTEAGTASSTDTQYF
d_gene: .; j_gene: TRBJ1-1; v_gene: TRBV28; abundance: .; CDR3nt: TGTGCCAGCAGTGGCTTAGGGGGGGCCGACACTGAAGCTTTCTTT; CDR3aa: CASSGLGGADTEAFF
d_gene: .; j_gene: TRBJ1-4; v_gene: TRBV7-8; abundance: .; CDR3nt: TGTGCCAGCCGTAACACATTCGGGGAAAAACTGTTTTTT; CDR3aa: CASRNTFGEKLFF
d_gene: .; j_gene: TRBJ2-7; v_gene: TRBV5-6; abundance: .; CDR3nt: TGTGCCAGCAGCTTGGCAACAGGGGAGCAGTACTTC; CDR3aa: CASSLATGEQYF
d_gene: .; j_gene: TRBJ1-1; v_gene: TRBV4-2; abundance: .; CDR3nt: TGTGCCAGCAGCCAGGACCAAACAACTAGCACTGAAGCTTTCTTT; CDR3aa: CASSQDQTTSTEAFF
d_gene: TRBD1; j_gene: TRBJ2-1; v_gene: TRBV11-3; abundance: .; CDR3nt: TGTGCCAGCAGCCCCCCGTGGGGGACAGGGGACAATGAGCAGTTCTTC; CDR3aa: CASSPPWGTGDNEQFF
d_gene: TRBD2; j_gene: TRBJ2-5; v_gene: TRBV3-1/TRBV3-2; abundance: once; CDR3nt: TGTGCCAGCAGCCAGTCTCTTAGCGGGGGGGCGGGCCAAGAGACCCAGTACTTC; CDR3aa: CASSQSLSGGAGQETQYF
d_gene: TRBD1; j_gene: TRBJ1-2; v_gene: TRBV28; abundance: .; CDR3nt: TGTGCCAGCAGAACGGGACAGGGGGGTAACTATGGCTACACCTTC; CDR3aa: CASRTGQGGNYGYTF
d_gene: TRBD2; j_gene: TRBJ2-1; v_gene: TRBV9; abundance: .; CDR3nt: TGTGCCAGCAGCGCCTCCGGGACTACCTACAATGAGCAGTTCTTC; CDR3aa: CASSASGTTYNEQFF
d_gene: .; j_gene: TRBJ1-5; v_gene: TRBV6-5; abundance: .; CDR3nt: TGTGCCAGCAGTTACTCAAGCAGGGTCAACCAGCCCCAGCATTTT; CDR3aa: CASSYSSRVNQPQHF
d_gene: TRBD2; j_gene: TRBJ2-2; v_gene: TRBV7-2; abundance: .; CDR3nt: TGTGCCAGCAGCTTTGGCGGGGGGATCGGCACCGGGGAGCTGTTTTTT; CDR3aa: CASSFGGGIGTGELFF
d_gene: TRBD1; j_gene: TRBJ2-2; v_gene: TRBV5-1; abundance: .; CDR3nt: TGCGCCAGCAGCTTCCAGGGGGCCGATACCGGGGAGCTGTTTTTT; CDR3aa: CASSFQGADTGELFF
d_gene: TRBD2; j_gene: TRBJ2-7; v_gene: TRBV4-1; abundance: once; CDR3nt: TGCGCCAGCAGCCAAGGGGGGGGATACGAGCAGTACTTC; CDR3aa: CASSQGGGYEQYF
d_gene: .; j_gene: TRBJ2-2; v_gene: TRBV6-2/TRBV6-3; abundance: few; CDR3nt: TGTGCCAGCAGCTCTCCAAGGGGGACGAACACCGGGGAGCTGTTTTTT; CDR3aa: CASSSPRGTNTGELFF
d_gene: TRBD1; j_gene: TRBJ2-7; v_gene: TRBV5-1; abundance: few; CDR3nt: TGCGCCAGCAGCTGGGGACAGGGTCCATTCTACGAGCAGTACTTC; CDR3aa: CASSWGQGPFYEQYF
d_gene: .; j_gene: TRBJ2-1; v_gene: TRBV7-9; abundance: few; CDR3nt: TGTGCCAGCAGCTTATTTAGCGCTGAGCAGTTCTTC; CDR3aa: CASSLFSAEQFF
d_gene: TRBD1; j_gene: TRBJ1-1; v_gene: TRBV28; abundance: .; CDR3nt: TGTGCCAGTACTCACGGGACAGGGGGCACTGAAGCTTTCTTT; CDR3aa: CASTHGTGGTEAFF